This T cell receptor (beta chain) was recovered during a study of shared clonotypes between healthy human individuals. Losses at the gene ends were 7 bases for V and 0 bases for J; bases not matched to a gene: 8. Per the germline V gene, CDR1 is MDHEN and CDR2 is SYDVKM. CDR3 size: 16 residues. General study findings and limits: The sole specimen, blood, was sampled, and tissue repertoires likely differ. The genetic and exposure-history diversity represented was limited by few donors.

For unsorted PBMC, 300 ng DNA per replicate equaled some 33,000 T cell genomes. The assay was immunoSEQ multiplex PCR, and TCRdb's table has in-frame clones only and misses some. This table holds about 490,000 clones, 70% to 80% found once. Turning to this clone: What it binds is unknown.

The chain combines TRBV28 with TRBJ1-2; 10 bases agree with TRBD1. Sequences were obtained from PBMCs. The receptor's source is a woman in her 40s in good health. Some clones in this sample may be carry-over from other donors' samples. DNA of the CDR3: TGTGCCAGCACCAAGGGAGGGACAGGGGCTAACTATGGCTACACCTTC. Translation: CASTKGGTGANYGYTF.